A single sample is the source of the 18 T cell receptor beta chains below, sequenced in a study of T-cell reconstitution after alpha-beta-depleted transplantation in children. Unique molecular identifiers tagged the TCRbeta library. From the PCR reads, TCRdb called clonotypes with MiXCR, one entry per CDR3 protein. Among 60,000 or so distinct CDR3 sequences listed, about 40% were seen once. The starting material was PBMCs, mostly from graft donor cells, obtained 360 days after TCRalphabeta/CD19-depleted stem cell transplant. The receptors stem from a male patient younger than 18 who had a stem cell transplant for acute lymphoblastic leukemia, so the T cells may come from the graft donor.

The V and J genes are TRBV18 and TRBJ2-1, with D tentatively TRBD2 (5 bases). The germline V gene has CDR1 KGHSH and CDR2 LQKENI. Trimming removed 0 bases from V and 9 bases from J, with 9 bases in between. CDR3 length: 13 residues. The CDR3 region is CASSPPLGSEQFF. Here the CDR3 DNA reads TGTGCCAGCTCACCACCGTTGGGGAGTGAGCAGTTCTTC. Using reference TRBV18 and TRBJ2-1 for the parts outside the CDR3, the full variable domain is NAGVMQNPRHLVRRRGQEARLRCSPMKGHSHVYWYRQLPEEGLKFMVYLQKENIIDESGMPKERFSAEFPKEGPSILRIQQVVRGDSAAYFCASSPPLGSEQFFGPGTRLTVL.

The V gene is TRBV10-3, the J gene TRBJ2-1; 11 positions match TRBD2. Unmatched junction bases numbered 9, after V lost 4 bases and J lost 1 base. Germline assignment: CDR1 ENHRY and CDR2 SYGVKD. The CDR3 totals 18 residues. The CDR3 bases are TGTGCCATCAGTGGAAGACGTAGCGGGAGGGAATCCTACAATGAGCAGTTCTTC. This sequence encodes CAISGRRSGRESYNEQFF.

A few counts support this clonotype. The CDR3 bases are TGTGCCAGCAGCCTACGACCCCTAGGGTATGGCTACACCTTC. Amino acid sequence: CASSLRPLGYGYTF. This chain connects TRBV7-2 to TRBJ1-2; no definite D call. Germline V CDR1 and CDR2: SGHTA, FQGNSA. CDR3 length equals 14 residues. Trimming removed 5 bases at V and 5 bases at J, with 15 bases between.

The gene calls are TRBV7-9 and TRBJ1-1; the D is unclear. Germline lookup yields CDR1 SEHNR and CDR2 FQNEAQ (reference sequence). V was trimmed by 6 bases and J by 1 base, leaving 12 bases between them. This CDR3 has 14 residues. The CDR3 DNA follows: TGTGCCAGCAGTCTTAGGGTTACGAACACTGAAGCTTTCTTT. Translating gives CASSLRVTNTEAFF. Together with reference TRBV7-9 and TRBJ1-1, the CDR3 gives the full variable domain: DTGVSQNPRHKITKRGQNVTFRCDPISEHNRLYWYRQTLGQGPEFLTYFQNEAQLEKSRLLSDRFSAERPKGSFSTLEIQRTEQGDSAMYLCASSLRVTNTEAFFGQGTRLTVV.

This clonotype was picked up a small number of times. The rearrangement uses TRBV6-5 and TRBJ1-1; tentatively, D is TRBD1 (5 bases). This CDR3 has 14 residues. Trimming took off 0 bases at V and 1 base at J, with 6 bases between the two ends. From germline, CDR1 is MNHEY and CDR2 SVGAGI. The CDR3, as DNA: TGTGCCAGCAGTTACTCGAGGGGGAACACTGAAGCTTTCTTT. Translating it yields CASSYSRGNTEAFF.

CDR3 sequence reads: CASSLVDVYNEQFF. The CDR3 DNA reads TGTGCCAGCAGCTTAGTGGATGTCTACAATGAGCAGTTCTTC. This chain links TRBV28 with TRBJ2-1; D is unresolved. Germline V gives CDR1 MDHEN, CDR2 SYDVKM. The CDR3 consists of 14 residues. Trimming stripped 6 bases from V and 3 bases from J, with 12 bases between.

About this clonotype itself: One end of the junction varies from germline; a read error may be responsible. CDR3 loop: CASSPDFTQETQYF. DNA for the CDR3: TGTGCTAGCAGCCCGGACTTTACCCAAGAGACCCAGTACTTC. V usage is TRBV7-7 and J usage is TRBJ2-5, with D tentatively TRBD2 (5 bases). CDR1 is SSHAT and CDR2 is FNYEAQ in the germline V gene (reference sequence). The CDR3 has 14 residues. The full variable domain, in which reference TRBV7-7 and TRBJ2-5 provide the parts outside the CDR3, is GAGVSQSPRYKVTKRGQDVTLRCDPISSHATLYWYQQALGQGPEFLTYFNYEAQPDKSGLPSDRFSAERPEGSISTLTIQRTEQRDSAMYRCASSPDFTQETQYFGPGTRLLVL.

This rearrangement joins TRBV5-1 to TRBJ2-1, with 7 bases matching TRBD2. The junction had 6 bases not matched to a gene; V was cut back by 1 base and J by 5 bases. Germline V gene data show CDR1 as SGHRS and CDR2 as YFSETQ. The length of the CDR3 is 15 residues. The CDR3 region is CASSLWEGPHNEQFF. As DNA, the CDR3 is TGCGCCAGCAGCTTGTGGGAGGGGCCTCACAATGAGCAGTTCTTC.

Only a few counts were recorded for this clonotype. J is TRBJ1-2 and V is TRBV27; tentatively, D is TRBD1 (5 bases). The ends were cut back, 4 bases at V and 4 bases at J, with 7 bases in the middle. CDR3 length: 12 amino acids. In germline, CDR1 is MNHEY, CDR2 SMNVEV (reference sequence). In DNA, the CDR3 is TGTGCCAGCAGTTCAGGGAGCTATGGCTACACCTTC. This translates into CASSSGSYGYTF.

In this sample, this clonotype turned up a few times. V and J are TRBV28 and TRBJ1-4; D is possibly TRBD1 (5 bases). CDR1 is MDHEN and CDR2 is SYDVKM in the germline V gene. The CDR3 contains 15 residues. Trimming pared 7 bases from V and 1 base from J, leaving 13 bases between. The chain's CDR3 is CASNRRGGTNEKLFF. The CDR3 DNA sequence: TGTGCCAGCAATAGGAGGGGAGGAACTAATGAAAAACTGTTTTTT.

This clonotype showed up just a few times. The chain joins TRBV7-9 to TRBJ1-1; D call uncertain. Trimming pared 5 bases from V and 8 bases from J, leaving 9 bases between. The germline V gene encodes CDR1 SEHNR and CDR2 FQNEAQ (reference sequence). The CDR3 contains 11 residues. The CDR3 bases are TGTGCCAGCAGCCCCGAGCCCGAAGCTTTCTTT. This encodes CASSPEPEAFF.

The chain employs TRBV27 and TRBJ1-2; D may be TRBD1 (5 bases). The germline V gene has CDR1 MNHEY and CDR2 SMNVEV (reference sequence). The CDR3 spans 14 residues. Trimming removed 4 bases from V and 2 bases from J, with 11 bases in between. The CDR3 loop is CASSSGRGNYGYTF. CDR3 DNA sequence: TGTGCCAGCAGTTCTGGGAGGGGCAACTATGGCTACACCTTC.

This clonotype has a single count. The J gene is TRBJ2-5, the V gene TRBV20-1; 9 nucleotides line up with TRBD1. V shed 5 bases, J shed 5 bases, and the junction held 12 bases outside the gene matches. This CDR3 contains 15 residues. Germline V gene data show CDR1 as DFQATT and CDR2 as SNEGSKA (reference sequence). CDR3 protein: CSASGSRGQGETQYF. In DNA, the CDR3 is TGCAGTGCTTCCGGGAGTCGGGGACAGGGTGAGACCCAGTACTTC.

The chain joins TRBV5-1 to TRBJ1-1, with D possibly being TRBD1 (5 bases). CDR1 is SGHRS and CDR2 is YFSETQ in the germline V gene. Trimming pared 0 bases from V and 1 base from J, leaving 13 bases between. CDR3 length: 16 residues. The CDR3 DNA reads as TGCGCCAGCAGCTTGGATATGGGGCCTACGAACACTGAAGCTTTCTTT. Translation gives CASSLDMGPTNTEAFF. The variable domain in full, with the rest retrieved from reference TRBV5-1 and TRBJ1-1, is KAGVTQTPRYLIKTRGQQVTLSCSPISGHRSVSWYQQTPGQGLQFLFEYFSETQRNKGNFPGRFSGRQFSNSRSEMNVSTLELGDSALYLCASSLDMGPTNTEAFFGQGTRLTVV.

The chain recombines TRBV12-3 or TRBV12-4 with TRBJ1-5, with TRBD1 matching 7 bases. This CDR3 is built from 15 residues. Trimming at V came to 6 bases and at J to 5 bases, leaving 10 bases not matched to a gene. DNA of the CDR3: TGTGCCAGCAGCCTGGACAGGTTCCATGATCAGCCCCAGCATTTT. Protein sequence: CASSLDRFHDQPQHF.

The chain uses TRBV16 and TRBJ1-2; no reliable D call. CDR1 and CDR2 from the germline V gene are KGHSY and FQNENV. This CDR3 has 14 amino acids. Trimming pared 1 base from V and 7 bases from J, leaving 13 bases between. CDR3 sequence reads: CASSQWNPSIGYTF. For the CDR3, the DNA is TGTGCCAGCAGCCAATGGAACCCTAGCATTGGCTACACCTTC. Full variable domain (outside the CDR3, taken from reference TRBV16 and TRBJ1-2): GEEVAQTPKHLVRGEGQKAKLYCAPIKGHSYVFWYQQVLKNEFKFLISFQNENVFDETGMPKERFSAKCLPNSPCSLEIQATKLEDSAVYFCASSQWNPSIGYTFGSGTRLTVV.

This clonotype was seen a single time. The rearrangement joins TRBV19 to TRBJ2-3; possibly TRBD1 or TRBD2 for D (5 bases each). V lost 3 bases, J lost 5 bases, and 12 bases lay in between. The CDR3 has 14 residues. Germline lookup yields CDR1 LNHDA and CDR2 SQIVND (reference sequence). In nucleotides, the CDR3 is TGTGCCAGTAGTATCGGGCAGGGACGAGATACGCAGTATTTT. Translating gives CASSIGQGRDTQYF.

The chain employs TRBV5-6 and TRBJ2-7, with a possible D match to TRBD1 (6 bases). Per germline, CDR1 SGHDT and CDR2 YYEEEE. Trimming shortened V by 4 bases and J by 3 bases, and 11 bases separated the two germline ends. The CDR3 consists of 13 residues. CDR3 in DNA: TGTGCCAGCAGCCCTACAGGGTTCTACGAGCAGTACTTC. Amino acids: CASSPTGFYEQYF.